This is a list of T cell receptor beta chains from one sample in a study of cytomegalovirus exposure and HLA in healthy donors. The protocol was immunoSEQ multiplex PCR, while the TCRdb copy is restricted to in-frame clones and leaves out a portion. Of over 150,000 clones in the sample, 75% to 90% are singletons; the top ten hold around 2.4%. Input material: PBMCs. Receptors were obtained from a woman between 18 and 29 years old in good health and CMV-seronegative. The CDR3 runs from the conserved cysteine through the conserved F or W. Each record gives: D gene, J gene, clone size, V gene, CDR3 length, CDR3 DNA, CDR3 protein. A D gene is named only where the DNA matches it firmly. Clone size is not always given. Where it is, it says once, few, many or a class for expanded clones.

D gene: -
J gene: TRBJ1-1
clone size: once
V gene: TRBV7-6
CDR3 length: 15
CDR3 DNA: TGTGCCAGCAGCTTAGCGTCGGGGGGCCGGACTGAAGCTTTCTTT
CDR3 protein: CASSLASGGRTEAFF

D gene: TRBD1
J gene: TRBJ1-6
clone size: -
V gene: TRBV10-3
CDR3 length: 15
CDR3 DNA: TGTGCCATCACCCCGGGACAGGGGGCTGGATCACCCCTCCACTTT
CDR3 protein: CAITPGQGAGSPLHF

D gene: TRBD2
J gene: TRBJ2-7
clone size: -
V gene: TRBV11-2
CDR3 length: 16
CDR3 DNA: TGTGCCAGCAGCATTTCATGGGGGACTAGCTCCTACGAGCAGTACTTC
CDR3 protein: CASSISWGTSSYEQYF

D gene: TRBD2
J gene: TRBJ2-1
clone size: -
V gene: TRBV28
CDR3 length: 15
CDR3 DNA: TGTGCCGTAACCGTAGCGGGGGGACCATACAATGAGCAGTTCTTC
CDR3 protein: CAVTVAGGPYNEQFF

D gene: TRBD1
J gene: TRBJ1-1
clone size: once
V gene: TRBV9
CDR3 length: 14
CDR3 DNA: TGTGCCAGCAATGAGGGGGCCTCGGACACTGAAGCTTTCTTT
CDR3 protein: CASNEGASDTEAFF

D gene: -
J gene: TRBJ2-3
clone size: -
V gene: TRBV6-1
CDR3 length: 14
CDR3 DNA: TGTGCCAGCCCCCTCAGCGGAAGCACAGATACGCAGTATTTT
CDR3 protein: CASPLSGSTDTQYF

D gene: TRBD2
J gene: TRBJ2-7
clone size: -
V gene: TRBV6-6
CDR3 length: 16
CDR3 DNA: TGTGCCAGCAGGGCCTTGGGGAGGGTAACTTCCTACGAGCAGTACTTC
CDR3 protein: CASRALGRVTSYEQYF

D gene: TRBD1
J gene: TRBJ1-1
clone size: -
V gene: TRBV6-5
CDR3 length: 16
CDR3 DNA: TGTGCCAGCAGTTATAGTCTGGGGACAGGGCACACTGAAGCTTTCTTT
CDR3 protein: CASSYSLGTGHTEAFF

D gene: -
J gene: TRBJ2-7
clone size: many
V gene: TRBV19
CDR3 length: 16
CDR3 DNA: TGTGCCAGTAGTCCGCGCCTGATAGCGGCCTCCTACGAGCAGTACTTC
CDR3 protein: CASSPRLIAASYEQYF

D gene: -
J gene: TRBJ1-2
clone size: few
V gene: TRBV28
CDR3 length: 13
CDR3 DNA: TGTGCCAGCAGTTTAGTCCGGGGAAATGGCTACACCTTC
CDR3 protein: CASSLVRGNGYTF

D gene: -
J gene: TRBJ1-1
clone size: -
V gene: TRBV9
CDR3 length: 19
CDR3 DNA: TGTGCCAGCAGCGTAAGTATAGGTGTGGCGGTTGGTTCAGACACTGAAGCTTTCTTT
CDR3 protein: CASSVSIGVAVGSDTEAFF

D gene: -
J gene: TRBJ1-5
clone size: -
V gene: TRBV14
CDR3 length: 12
CDR3 DNA: TGTGCCAGCAGCCAAGCAGGTCAGCCCCAGCATTTT
CDR3 protein: CASSQAGQPQHF

D gene: -
J gene: TRBJ2-7
clone size: -
V gene: TRBV7-2
CDR3 length: 15
CDR3 DNA: TGTGCCAGCAGCTTACGGGCAGGGGACTCCTACGAGCAGTACTTC
CDR3 protein: CASSLRAGDSYEQYF

D gene: TRBD2
J gene: TRBJ2-7
clone size: few
V gene: TRBV2
CDR3 length: 14
CDR3 DNA: TGTGCCAGCGGACTAGCGGGACTCTCCTACGAGCAGTACTTC
CDR3 protein: CASGLAGLSYEQYF

D gene: -
J gene: TRBJ2-1
clone size: -
V gene: TRBV2
CDR3 length: 16
CDR3 DNA: TGTGCCAGCAGAGAGCGTCTTGATAGCTCCTACAATGAGCAGTTCTTC
CDR3 protein: CASRERLDSSYNEQFF

D gene: TRBD1
J gene: TRBJ2-1
clone size: once
V gene: TRBV29-1
CDR3 length: 15
CDR3 DNA: TGCAGCATTCGGACAGGGAAAGTGGCCAACAATGAGCAGTTCTTC
CDR3 protein: CSIRTGKVANNEQFF

D gene: -
J gene: TRBJ1-1
clone size: -
V gene: TRBV30
CDR3 length: 13
CDR3 DNA: TGTGCCTGGGGCTTGACAGTGAACACTGAAGCTTTCTTT
CDR3 protein: CAWGLTVNTEAFF

D gene: -
J gene: TRBJ1-1
clone size: -
V gene: TRBV9
CDR3 length: 15
CDR3 DNA: TGTGCCAGCAGCGTAAGAGGAAATGAGAACACTGAAGCTTTCTTT
CDR3 protein: CASSVRGNENTEAFF

D gene: -
J gene: TRBJ1-1
clone size: -
V gene: TRBV6-5
CDR3 length: 13
CDR3 DNA: TGTGCCAGCAGTCGCACAAGGGGCACTGAAGCTTTCTTT
CDR3 protein: CASSRTRGTEAFF

D gene: TRBD2
J gene: TRBJ2-1
clone size: -
V gene: TRBV5-6
CDR3 length: 16
CDR3 DNA: TGTGCCAGCAGCTCGACTAGCGGGAGCGGGTACAATGAGCAGTTCTTC
CDR3 protein: CASSSTSGSGYNEQFF